Sequencing of this T cell receptor beta chain was carried out in a study of CD8+ T cells in alopecia areata. cDNA prepared by RNA extraction and subsequent reverse transcription served as the template for sequencing. TCRdb's copy holds only in-frame clones and misses some; the assay was immunoSEQ multiplex PCR. The table lists approximately 180,000 clones, 60% of them singletons. Germline V gene data show CDR1 as SSHAT and CDR2 as FNYEAQ (reference sequence). Trimming removed 1 base from V and 0 bases from J, with 10 bases in between. The CDR3 extends over 17 amino acids. The treatment: oral pan-JAK inhibitor, 5-10 mg twice daily.

The chain combines TRBV7-7 with TRBJ2-6; perhaps TRBD1 as D (6 bases). The receptor was isolated from a human donor with alopecia areata. Sample: CD4+ T cells sorted from blood, taken at week 24, from a patient treated with tofacitinib. The CDR3 reads CASSLGQGSSGANVLTF. CDR3 nucleotides: TGTGCCAGCAGCTTAGGCCAGGGGAGCTCTGGGGCCAACGTCCTGACTTTC. The full variable domain, completed using reference TRBV7-7 and TRBJ2-6, is GAGVSQSPRYKVTKRGQDVTLRCDPISSHATLYWYQQALGQGPEFLTYFNYEAQPDKSGLPSDRFSAERPEGSISTLTIQRTEQRDSAMYRCASSLGQGSSGANVLTFGAGSRLTVL.